This TCR beta chain came from a study of shared clonotypes between healthy human individuals. About the research overall: The study used three CD4 naive, three CD4 memory, two CD8 naive and one CD8 memory plate per donor. Study conclusions and caveats: Rarefaction showed that sequencing of sorted subsets was incomplete (despite large depth).

Note on this clone: Its antigen is still unknown.

Each cell subset's genomic DNA was divided evenly among several immunoSEQ plates. As processed by the authors: ImmunoSEQ sequences covered only the junction and lacked quality scores; filtering therefore differed. Assay used: immunoSEQ multiplex PCR; TCRdb lists only in-frame clones, some missing. The DNA gave D and trimming, while V, J and clone size come from that table. This sample has around 1,100,000 clones; roughly 80% occur once, and the top ten carry more than 0.85%. V lost 3 bases and J lost 6, with 14 bases in between. The CDR3 is 14 amino acids. Germline CDR1 is MGHRA and CDR2 is YSYEKL. The clonotype was recovered from a young man in good health. Some clones in this sample may be carry-over from other donors' samples. The J gene is TRBJ1-1, the V gene TRBV4-1; D possibly corresponds to TRBD1 (5 bases). Sequenced input: memory CD4+ T cells from PBMCs. Subset described: CD45RA-negative fraction. DNA for the CDR3: TGCGCCAGCAGCCACCCGGGACTGGGGCCTGAAGCTTTCTTT. Its protein product is CASSHPGLGPEAFF.